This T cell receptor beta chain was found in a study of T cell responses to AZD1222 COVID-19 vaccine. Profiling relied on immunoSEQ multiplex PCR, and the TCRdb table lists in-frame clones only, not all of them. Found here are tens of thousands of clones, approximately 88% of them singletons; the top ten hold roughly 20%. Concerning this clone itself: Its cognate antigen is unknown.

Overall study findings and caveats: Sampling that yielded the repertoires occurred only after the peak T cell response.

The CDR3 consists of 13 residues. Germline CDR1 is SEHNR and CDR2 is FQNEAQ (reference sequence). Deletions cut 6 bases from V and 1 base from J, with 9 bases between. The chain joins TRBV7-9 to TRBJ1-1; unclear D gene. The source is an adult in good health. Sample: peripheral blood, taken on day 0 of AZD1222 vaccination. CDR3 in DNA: TGTGCCAGCAGTGCGCCAGAGAACACTGAAGCTTTCTTT. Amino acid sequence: CASSAPENTEAFF.